In its sample, the clone carrying this T cell receptor (beta chain) was seen many times. Its antigen remains unknown. The data originate from a study of metastatic and nonmetastatic thyroid tumors. As for the study in general: From malignant and benign thyroid patients, repertoires in blood and in tumor or nodule tissue were compared.

Patients were all untreated before their thyroid surgery. Study-wide results and caveats: A significant increase in TCR beta diversity was reportedly seen in malignant thyroid tumors relative to benign nodules, in blood and tumor.

The junction had 4 bases not matched to a gene; V was cut back by 4 bases and J by 6 bases. Germline-derived CDR1 and CDR2 are LGHDT and YNNKEL (reference sequence). CDR3 size: 14 residues. As originally analysed: A distant-metastasis classifier for papillary thyroid cancer was built using CDR3 differences across clinicopathological groups. TCRdb ran MiXCR on the PCR reads. The V and J calls and clone size are TCRdb's, not the authors'. The table lists roughly 48,000 clones, approximately 17% of them singletons. J is TRBJ2-1 and V is TRBV3-1, with 9 nucleotides matching TRBD2. The receptor was isolated from a female donor with papillary thyroid cancer or a benign thyroid nodule (not recorded which). Some clones in this sample may be carry-over from other donors' samples. The sample was blood. The CDR3 DNA reads as TGTGCCAGCAGCCTAATTAGCGGGAGCAATGAGCAGTTCTTC. Translated, it gives CASSLISGSNEQFF.